Below, 19 T cell receptor beta chains from the same sample are listed, as sequenced in a study of CD8+ T cells in alopecia areata. cDNA serving as the sequencing template came from extracted, reverse transcribed RNA. Only in-frame clones appear in the TCRdb table, and some are missing; sequencing was by immunoSEQ multiplex PCR. This table has about 110,000 clones, 59% appearing once. Specimen: CD8+ T cells sorted from blood. These receptors were collected from a human donor in good health.

The chain carries TRBV6-5 and TRBJ2-2; D is unclear. V was pared by 7 bases and J by 0 bases, with 3 bases between. The CDR3 spans 12 residues. The germline V gene encodes CDR1 MNHEY and CDR2 SVGAGI. The CDR3 DNA reads as TGTGCCAGCACCCCGAACACCGGGGAGCTGTTTTTT. Amino acids: CASTPNTGELFF.

The chain couples TRBV5-6 to TRBJ1-4; 9 bases line up with TRBD1. CDR1 and CDR2 from the germline V gene are SGHDT and YYEEEE. The V segment lost 4 bases and the J segment 4 bases; nucleotides outside the gene matches: 8. This CDR3 has 16 amino acids. CDR3 in DNA: TGTGCCAGCAGCCCCATGGGGGACAGGGATAATGAAAAACTGTTTTTT. Protein product: CASSPMGDRDNEKLFF.

V and J are TRBV7-9 and TRBJ1-5, with TRBD1 matching over 9 bases. Germline V gene sequence: CDR1 SEHNR, CDR2 FQNEAQ (reference sequence). Trimming at V came to 4 bases and at J to 2 bases, leaving 3 bases not matched to a gene. The CDR3 is 15 amino acids. In DNA form, the CDR3 reads TGTGCCAGCAGCTGGGGACAGGGAGGCAATCAGCCCCAGCATTTT. Amino acid sequence: CASSWGQGGNQPQHF.

The chain is built from TRBV10-3 and TRBJ1-2, with 7 bases that match TRBD1. This CDR3 region has 14 residues. V lost 5 bases and J lost 2; bases outside the gene matches: 5. Germline V CDR1 and CDR2: ENHRY, SYGVKD. CDR3 nucleotides: TGTGCCATCAGTCCATCAGGGGGGAACTATGGCTACACCTTC. It specifies CAISPSGGNYGYTF.

This clone was picked up a small number of times. The chain joins TRBV4-3 to TRBJ2-7; 9 positions match TRBD2. CDR3 size: 16 residues. V trimming: 1 base; J trimming: 1 base; junction bases outside the gene matches: 5. From germline, CDR1 is LGHNA and CDR2 YSLEER. CDR3 in amino acids: CASSQGLAGGSYEQYF. The CDR3 DNA reads as TGCGCCAGCAGCCAAGGTCTCGCGGGGGGGTCCTACGAGCAGTACTTC.

This clone was recorded a few times. The CDR3 DNA reads as TGCAGCGTTGTTGGAGACTACGAGCAGTACTTC. Translating it yields CSVVGDYEQYF. The chain joins TRBV29-1 to TRBJ2-7; the D is unclear. Trimming left V 4 bases short and J 3 bases short, with 7 bases between. Per the germline V gene, CDR1 is SQVTM and CDR2 is ANQGSEA. The CDR3 is 11 amino acids.

This clone was picked up one time. The rearrangement joins TRBV25-1 to TRBJ2-3; D is perhaps TRBD2 (7 bases). In germline, CDR1 is MGHDK, CDR2 SYGVNS. The length of the CDR3 is 15 residues. V was cut by 4 bases and J by 2 bases, with 13 bases left in between. The CDR3 DNA is TGTGCCAGCAGTGGAGGGGGGGATTACACAGATACGCAGTATTTT. The encoded protein is CASSGGGDYTDTQYF.

The gene calls are TRBV15 and TRBJ1-6; maybe TRBD1 (5 bases). The germline V and J ends were trimmed by 0 bases and 14 bases, with 17 bases remaining between them. The CDR3 runs to 15 residues. The V gene's germline CDR1 is LNHNV and CDR2 YYDKDF (reference sequence). CDR3 in DNA: TGTGCCACCAGCAGAGATCCGGGGGGATACGGGACCCTCCACTTT. Translating gives CATSRDPGGYGTLHF.

This clone was seen many times. This chain connects TRBV5-6 to TRBJ2-5; D unresolved. Germline assignment: CDR1 SGHDT and CDR2 YYEEEE. V was pared by 7 bases and J by 2 bases, with 15 bases between. This CDR3 comprises 14 residues. The CDR3: CASAHQEEQETQYF. In nucleotides, the CDR3 is TGTGCCAGCGCCCATCAGGAAGAACAAGAGACCCAGTACTTC. Drawing the rest from reference TRBV5-6 and TRBJ2-5, the complete variable domain is DAGVTQSPTHLIKTRGQQVTLRCSPKSGHDTVSWYQQALGQGPQFIFQYYEEEERQRGNFPDRFSGHQFPNYSSELNVNALLLGDSALYLCASAHQEEQETQYFGPGTRLLVL.

The V call is TRBV29-1, the J call TRBJ1-2; TRBD1 matches 10 bases. The trim removed 7 bases at V and 0 bases at J, leaving 17 bases unmatched. The CDR3 has 18 residues. Looked up from germline, CDR1 is SQVTM and CDR2 is ANQGSEA. CDR3 nucleotide sequence: TGCAGCGGGATCGTTTACCGGGACAGGGGACCCCCTAACTATGGCTACACCTTC. This gives the protein CSGIVYRDRGPPNYGYTF.

The chain uses TRBV4-1 and TRBJ2-7, with TRBD2 matching over 9 bases. V was pared by 4 bases and J by 3 bases, with 10 bases of the junction left unmatched. The germline CDR1 and CDR2 sequences are MGHRA and YSYEKL. The CDR3 runs to 16 residues. The CDR3 spells CASSRSAAGGFYEQYF. DNA for the CDR3: TGCGCCAGCAGCCGCTCAGCCGCGGGGGGGTTCTACGAGCAGTACTTC.

The V gene is TRBV7-6, the J gene TRBJ2-2; 8 nucleotides line up with TRBD1. V gave up 2 bases and J gave up 4 bases; unmatched junction bases: 6. The CDR3 is 16 amino acids. Germline values: CDR1 SGHVS, CDR2 FNYEAQ. The CDR3 region is CASSLSQGASTGELFF. CDR3 bases: TGTGCCAGCAGCTTAAGTCAGGGGGCTAGCACCGGGGAGCTGTTTTTT. Full variable domain (remainder filled in from reference TRBV7-6 and TRBJ2-2): GAGVSQSPRYKVTKRGQDVALRCDPISGHVSLYWYRQALGQGPEFLTYFNYEAQQDKSGLPNDRFSAERPEGSISTLTIQRTEQRDSAMYRCASSLSQGASTGELFFGEGSRLTVL.

The chain joins TRBV29-1 to TRBJ2-2; D gene uncertain. In germline, CDR1 is SQVTM, CDR2 ANQGSEA. The CDR3 has 14 amino acids. Trimming took off 5 bases at V and 5 bases at J, with 15 bases between the two ends. The CDR3 loop reads CSVRLIGETGELFF. CDR3 sequence (DNA): TGCAGCGTTCGGCTCATTGGGGAAACCGGGGAGCTGTTTTTT.

The CDR3 DNA is TGCAGCGTTGAAGTGGCCTACGAGCAGTACTTC. It yields the protein CSVEVAYEQYF. The chain recombines TRBV29-1 with TRBJ2-7; D remains ambiguous. With 1 base removed from V and 2 bases from J, the gap between germline ends came to 3 bases. The CDR3 sequence is 11 residues long. CDR1 SQVTM and CDR2 ANQGSEA come from the germline V gene.

This CDR3 is CASSLESGAYSQETQYF. CDR3 nucleotide sequence: TGCGCCAGCAGCTTGGAAAGCGGGGCGTACTCCCAAGAGACCCAGTACTTC. The V gene is TRBV5-1, the J gene TRBJ2-5, with TRBD2 matching 7 bases. J gave up 1 base and V 0 bases, and 9 bases lay outside the gene matches. CDR1 and CDR2 from the germline V gene are SGHRS and YFSETQ. The CDR3 has 17 amino acids.

J is TRBJ2-4 and V is TRBV27; D is unclear. V was shortened by 0 bases and J by 11 bases, with 11 bases between the two germline ends. The CDR3 is made up of 13 amino acids. Per the germline V gene, CDR1 is MNHEY and CDR2 is SMNVEV (reference sequence). The CDR3 DNA reads as TGTGCCAGCAGTTTATCGGCGTCTAGGGTTCAGTACTTC. This encodes CASSLSASRVQYF.

This clone has a single count. V is TRBV11-2 and J is TRBJ2-1; the D is unclear. This CDR3 is 16 amino acids long. The V gene's germline CDR1 is SGHAT and CDR2 FQNNGV. Trimming stripped 1 base from V and 2 bases from J, with 12 bases between. The CDR3 region is CASSLAPAAAYNEQFF. Here the CDR3 DNA reads TGTGCCAGCAGCTTAGCCCCGGCCGCCGCCTACAATGAGCAGTTCTTC.

This clone was counted a few times. The chain uses TRBV7-2 and TRBJ2-7, with unresolved D. Germline V gives CDR1 SGHTA, CDR2 FQGNSA. V lost 1 base and J lost 6, with 7 bases in between. This CDR3 is built from 12 residues. In DNA form, the CDR3 reads TGTGCCAGCAGCTTAGTGGCGCCCGAGCAGTACTTC. This sequence encodes CASSLVAPEQYF.

This chain uses TRBV2 with TRBJ2-5, with D possibly TRBD2 on 7 matching bases. This CDR3 comprises 14 residues. Trimming stripped 0 bases from V and 5 bases from J, with 10 bases between. The germline V gene encodes CDR1 SNHLY and CDR2 FYNNEI. CDR3 bases: TGTGCCAGCAGTGAAGCGGGGGGGCCCGAGACCCAGTACTTC. This codes for CASSEAGGPETQYF.